These T cell receptor beta chains were read from a single sample in a study of long-term antiretroviral therapy in people with HIV. Measured with immunoSEQ multiplex PCR; TCRdb has only the in-frame clones, and not every one. The data hold tens of thousands of clones, with about nine tenths observed a single time. This material consisted of unsorted PBMCs, taken 3.1 years after starting antiretroviral therapy. These receptors were obtained from a man aged 18 to 29 with HIV. CDR3s include the opening cysteine and the closing phenylalanine or tryptophan. Each record gives: clone size, D gene, V gene, J gene, CDR3 protein, CDR3 DNA. The D gene is left open where the match is weak. Part of the rows lack a size; the others show once, few, many or a class for expanded clones.

clone_size: NA; d_call: NA; v_call: TRBV4-2; j_call: TRBJ1-4; cdr3_aa: CASSQERGTEKQVFF; cdr3_nt: TGTGCCAGCAGCCAAGAAAGAGGGACGGAAAAGCAGGTGTTTTTT
clone_size: once; d_call: NA; v_call: TRBV14; j_call: TRBJ2-7; cdr3_aa: CASSLNAVEQYF; cdr3_nt: TGTGCCAGCAGCCTTAACGCGGTTGAGCAGTACTTC
clone_size: NA; d_call: NA; v_call: TRBV27; j_call: TRBJ2-3; cdr3_aa: CASKDGTLLTDTQYF; cdr3_nt: TGTGCCAGCAAGGACGGGACCCTTCTCACAGATACGCAGTATTTT
clone_size: few; d_call: TRBD1; v_call: TRBV7-6; j_call: TRBJ1-3; cdr3_aa: CASSLAQGGVDTIYF; cdr3_nt: TGTGCCAGCAGCTTGGCACAGGGGGGAGTAGACACCATATATTTT
clone_size: NA; d_call: NA; v_call: TRBV4-1; j_call: TRBJ1-1; cdr3_aa: CASSQNWQDGAEAFF; cdr3_nt: TGCGCCAGCAGCCAAAATTGGCAGGACGGCGCTGAAGCTTTCTTT
clone_size: NA; d_call: TRBD2; v_call: TRBV5-1; j_call: TRBJ2-7; cdr3_aa: CASSLRPTSGISYEQYF; cdr3_nt: TGCGCCAGCAGCTTGAGGCCGACTAGCGGGATCTCCTACGAGCAGTACTTC
clone_size: NA; d_call: NA; v_call: TRBV6-5; j_call: TRBJ2-3; cdr3_aa: CASTYWDTQYF; cdr3_nt: TGTGCCAGCACCTACTGGGATACGCAGTATTTT
clone_size: NA; d_call: NA; v_call: TRBV6-6; j_call: TRBJ2-3; cdr3_aa: CASSQMEGRDTQYF; cdr3_nt: TGTGCCAGCAGCCAAATGGAGGGCAGAGATACGCAGTATTTT
clone_size: NA; d_call: NA; v_call: TRBV29-1; j_call: TRBJ1-2; cdr3_aa: CSVEGRADFNGYTF; cdr3_nt: TGCAGCGTTGAGGGCAGGGCCGACTTTAATGGCTACACCTTC
clone_size: few; d_call: NA; v_call: TRBV13; j_call: TRBJ2-7; cdr3_aa: CASSSPQGQTYEQYF; cdr3_nt: TGTGCCAGCAGCTCCCCCCAGGGACAAACCTACGAGCAGTACTTC
clone_size: NA; d_call: NA; v_call: TRBV6-5; j_call: TRBJ2-1; cdr3_aa: CASIGGGEQFF; cdr3_nt: TGTGCCAGCATAGGAGGTGGTGAGCAGTTCTTC
clone_size: NA; d_call: NA; v_call: TRBV6-5; j_call: TRBJ2-1; cdr3_aa: CASSYLPKNYNEQFF; cdr3_nt: TGTGCCAGCAGTTACCTGCCGAAAAACTACAATGAGCAGTTCTTC
clone_size: NA; d_call: TRBD2; v_call: TRBV5-1; j_call: TRBJ2-1; cdr3_aa: CASSLLAGGNNEQFF; cdr3_nt: TGCGCCAGCAGCTTGTTGGCGGGGGGTAACAATGAGCAGTTCTTC
clone_size: NA; d_call: TRBD2; v_call: TRBV4-3; j_call: TRBJ2-5; cdr3_aa: CASSPQAGLAGAGEETQYF; cdr3_nt: TGCGCCAGCAGCCCGCAGGCGGGACTAGCGGGAGCAGGGGAAGAGACCCAGTACTTC
clone_size: NA; d_call: NA; v_call: TRBV29-1; j_call: TRBJ2-7; cdr3_aa: CSVGVEVRGQYF; cdr3_nt: TGCAGCGTTGGGGTGGAAGTTCGAGGGCAGTACTTC
clone_size: NA; d_call: TRBD2; v_call: TRBV5-1; j_call: TRBJ2-1; cdr3_aa: CASSSGGRSYNEQFF; cdr3_nt: TGCGCCAGCAGCTCGGGAGGTCGCTCCTACAATGAGCAGTTCTTC
clone_size: NA; d_call: NA; v_call: TRBV19; j_call: TRBJ2-7; cdr3_aa: CASSIGDGGVYEQYF; cdr3_nt: TGTGCCAGTAGTATAGGGGACGGAGGAGTCTACGAGCAGTACTTC
clone_size: NA; d_call: NA; v_call: TRBV19; j_call: TRBJ1-5; cdr3_aa: CASSSGGNQPQHF; cdr3_nt: TGTGCCAGTAGTTCGGGAGGGAATCAGCCCCAGCATTTT
clone_size: NA; d_call: TRBD1; v_call: TRBV4-3; j_call: TRBJ2-6; cdr3_aa: CASSQAAQGFGANVLTF; cdr3_nt: TGCGCCAGCAGCCAAGCTGCACAGGGGTTTGGGGCCAACGTCCTGACTTTC
clone_size: NA; d_call: NA; v_call: TRBV29-1; j_call: TRBJ2-1; cdr3_aa: CSVAALTYNEQFF; cdr3_nt: TGCAGCGTAGCGGCACTTACCTACAATGAGCAGTTCTTC
clone_size: NA; d_call: NA; v_call: TRBV4-3; j_call: TRBJ1-5; cdr3_aa: CASSQGVNQPQHF; cdr3_nt: TGCGCCAGCAGCCAAGGGGTAAATCAGCCCCAGCATTTT
clone_size: NA; d_call: NA; v_call: TRBV12-5; j_call: TRBJ2-1; cdr3_aa: CASGLVVVNEQFF; cdr3_nt: TGTGCTAGTGGTTTGGTTGTGGTCAATGAGCAGTTCTTC
clone_size: NA; d_call: TRBD2; v_call: TRBV6-1; j_call: TRBJ2-7; cdr3_aa: CASSEGTSGYEQYF; cdr3_nt: TGTGCCAGCAGTGAAGGGACTAGCGGCTACGAGCAGTACTTC
clone_size: once; d_call: NA; v_call: TRBV4-1; j_call: TRBJ2-7; cdr3_aa: CASSRAAQGLAYEQYF; cdr3_nt: TGCGCCAGCAGCCGTGCAGCACAGGGTTTAGCCTACGAGCAGTACTTC
clone_size: NA; d_call: TRBD1; v_call: TRBV10-3; j_call: TRBJ1-1; cdr3_aa: CAISDRDRNAAITEAFF; cdr3_nt: TGTGCCATCAGTGACCGGGACAGAAATGCCGCAATTACTGAAGCTTTCTTT
clone_size: NA; d_call: NA; v_call: TRBV5-1; j_call: TRBJ1-2; cdr3_aa: CASSLEGGGNYGYTF; cdr3_nt: TGCGCCAGCAGCTTGGAGGGGGGCGGAAACTATGGCTACACCTTC
clone_size: NA; d_call: TRBD1; v_call: TRBV7-8; j_call: TRBJ2-5; cdr3_aa: CASSLAGQGIETQYF; cdr3_nt: TGTGCCAGCAGCTTGGCGGGACAGGGGATCGAGACCCAGTACTTC
clone_size: NA; d_call: NA; v_call: TRBV6-5; j_call: TRBJ2-1; cdr3_aa: CASKGVVGGNEQFF; cdr3_nt: TGTGCCAGCAAGGGAGTGGTAGGTGGCAATGAGCAGTTCTTC
clone_size: NA; d_call: TRBD2; v_call: TRBV6-5; j_call: TRBJ2-7; cdr3_aa: CASSHSGLAGVYEQYF; cdr3_nt: TGTGCCAGCAGTCACTCGGGACTAGCGGGAGTCTACGAGCAGTACTTC
clone_size: NA; d_call: NA; v_call: TRBV5-1; j_call: TRBJ1-1; cdr3_aa: CASSLEGVNTEAFF; cdr3_nt: TGCGCCAGCAGCTTGGAGGGGGTGAACACTGAAGCTTTCTTT
clone_size: NA; d_call: TRBD1; v_call: TRBV6-5; j_call: TRBJ1-1; cdr3_aa: CASSYSPGQGYTEAFF; cdr3_nt: TGTGCCAGCAGTTACTCGCCGGGACAGGGCTACACTGAAGCTTTCTTT
clone_size: few; d_call: NA; v_call: TRBV6-4; j_call: TRBJ1-3; cdr3_aa: CASRGYQGNTIYF; cdr3_nt: TGTGCCAGCAGGGGCTACCAGGGAAACACCATATATTTT
clone_size: NA; d_call: TRBD1; v_call: TRBV29-1; j_call: TRBJ2-3; cdr3_aa: CSVAVQGARDTQYF; cdr3_nt: TGCAGCGTTGCGGTTCAGGGGGCGCGCGATACGCAGTATTTT
clone_size: NA; d_call: NA; v_call: TRBV5-1; j_call: TRBJ1-6; cdr3_aa: CASSLAGPAYNSPLHF; cdr3_nt: TGCGCCAGCAGCTTGGCCGGGCCAGCCTATAATTCACCCCTCCACTTT
clone_size: NA; d_call: NA; v_call: TRBV9; j_call: TRBJ1-2; cdr3_aa: CASSVGWTNNGYTF; cdr3_nt: TGTGCCAGCAGCGTAGGGTGGACGAATAATGGCTACACCTTC
clone_size: NA; d_call: TRBD1; v_call: TRBV6-1; j_call: TRBJ2-7; cdr3_aa: CASRPGQEFYEQYF; cdr3_nt: TGTGCCAGCAGGCCGGGACAGGAGTTCTACGAGCAGTACTTC
clone_size: NA; d_call: NA; v_call: TRBV4-1; j_call: TRBJ1-2; cdr3_aa: CASSQGVGGGYTF; cdr3_nt: TGCGCCAGCAGCCAAGGGGTTGGAGGTGGCTACACCTTC
clone_size: NA; d_call: NA; v_call: TRBV14; j_call: TRBJ2-5; cdr3_aa: CASSQAGGETQYF; cdr3_nt: TGTGCCAGCAGCCAAGCAGGGGGGGAGACCCAGTACTTC
clone_size: NA; d_call: NA; v_call: TRBV6-5; j_call: TRBJ1-5; cdr3_aa: CASSYDSSNQPQHF; cdr3_nt: TGTGCCAGCAGTTACGACAGTTCCAATCAGCCCCAGCATTTT
clone_size: NA; d_call: NA; v_call: TRBV21-1; j_call: TRBJ2-7; cdr3_aa: CASSAPRRDGEQYF; cdr3_nt: TGTGCCAGCAGCGCCCCACGGCGCGACGGCGAGCAGTACTTC
clone_size: NA; d_call: NA; v_call: TRBV21-1; j_call: TRBJ1-5; cdr3_aa: CASSPQRGWGPPPQPQHF; cdr3_nt: TGTGCCAGCAGCCCCCAGAGGGGGTGGGGTCCCCCACCTCAGCCCCAGCATTTT
clone_size: once; d_call: TRBD2; v_call: TRBV2; j_call: TRBJ2-7; cdr3_aa: CASTRQGLAGGGLYEQYF; cdr3_nt: TGTGCCAGCACCAGACAGGGACTAGCGGGAGGTGGGTTGTACGAGCAGTACTTC
clone_size: NA; d_call: NA; v_call: TRBV30; j_call: TRBJ1-1; cdr3_aa: CAWFETWGRTEAFF; cdr3_nt: TGTGCCTGGTTTGAGACTTGGGGGCGGACTGAAGCTTTCTTT
clone_size: NA; d_call: TRBD2; v_call: TRBV27; j_call: TRBJ2-1; cdr3_aa: CASSQRTSGGAGEQFF; cdr3_nt: TGTGCCAGCAGTCAGAGGACTAGCGGGGGGGCAGGTGAGCAGTTCTTC
clone_size: NA; d_call: TRBD2; v_call: TRBV14; j_call: TRBJ2-2; cdr3_aa: CASSQERLAGAWNTGELFF; cdr3_nt: TGTGCCAGCAGCCAAGAAAGATTAGCGGGAGCGTGGAACACCGGGGAGCTGTTTTTT
clone_size: NA; d_call: NA; v_call: TRBV7-8; j_call: TRBJ1-5; cdr3_aa: CASSLGVGESNQPQHF; cdr3_nt: TGTGCCAGCAGCTTAGGCGTAGGGGAAAGCAATCAGCCCCAGCATTTT
clone_size: NA; d_call: NA; v_call: TRBV15; j_call: TRBJ1-2; cdr3_aa: CATSRGHTGRKDGYTF; cdr3_nt: TGTGCCACCAGCAGGGGTCACACAGGGAGGAAAGATGGCTACACCTTC
clone_size: NA; d_call: TRBD1; v_call: TRBV5-5; j_call: TRBJ1-2; cdr3_aa: CASSLYPPPGQDLYGYTF; cdr3_nt: TGTGCCAGCAGCTTGTACCCACCCCCGGGACAGGATCTCTATGGCTACACCTTC
clone_size: NA; d_call: NA; v_call: TRBV7-2; j_call: TRBJ2-7; cdr3_aa: CASSLVGTYEQYF; cdr3_nt: TGTGCCAGCAGCTTAGTAGGGACCTACGAGCAGTACTTC